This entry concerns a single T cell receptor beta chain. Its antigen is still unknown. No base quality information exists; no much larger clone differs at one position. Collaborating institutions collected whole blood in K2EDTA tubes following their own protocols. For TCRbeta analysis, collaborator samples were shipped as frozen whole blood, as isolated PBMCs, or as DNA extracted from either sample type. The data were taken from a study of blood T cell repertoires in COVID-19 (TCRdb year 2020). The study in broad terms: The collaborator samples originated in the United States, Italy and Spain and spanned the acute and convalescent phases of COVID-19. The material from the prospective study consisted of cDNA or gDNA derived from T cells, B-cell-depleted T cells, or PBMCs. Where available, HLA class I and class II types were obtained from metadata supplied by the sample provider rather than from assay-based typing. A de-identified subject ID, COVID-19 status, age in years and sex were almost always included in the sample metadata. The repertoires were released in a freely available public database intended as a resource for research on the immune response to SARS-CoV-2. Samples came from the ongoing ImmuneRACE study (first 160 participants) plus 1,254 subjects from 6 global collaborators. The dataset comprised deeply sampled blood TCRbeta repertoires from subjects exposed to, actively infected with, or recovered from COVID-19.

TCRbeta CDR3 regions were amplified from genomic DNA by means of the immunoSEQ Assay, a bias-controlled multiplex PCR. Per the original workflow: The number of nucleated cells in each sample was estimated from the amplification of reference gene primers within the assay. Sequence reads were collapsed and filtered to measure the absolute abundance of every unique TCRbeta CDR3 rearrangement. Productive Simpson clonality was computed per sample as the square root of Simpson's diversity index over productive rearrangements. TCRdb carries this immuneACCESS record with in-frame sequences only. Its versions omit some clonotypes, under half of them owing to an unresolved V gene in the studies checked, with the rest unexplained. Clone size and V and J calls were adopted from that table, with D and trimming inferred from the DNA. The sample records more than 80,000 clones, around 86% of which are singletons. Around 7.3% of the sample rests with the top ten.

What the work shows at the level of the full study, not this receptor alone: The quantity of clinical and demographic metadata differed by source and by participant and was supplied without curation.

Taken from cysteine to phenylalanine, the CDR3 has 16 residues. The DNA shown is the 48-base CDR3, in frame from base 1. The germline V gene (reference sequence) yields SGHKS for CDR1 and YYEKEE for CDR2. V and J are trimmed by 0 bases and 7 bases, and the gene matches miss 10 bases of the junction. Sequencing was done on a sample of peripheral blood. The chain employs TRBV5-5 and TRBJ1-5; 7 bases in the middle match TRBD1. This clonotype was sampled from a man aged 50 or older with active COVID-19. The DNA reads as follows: TGTGCCAGCAGCTTGGGTCCCATACAGGGGAACCAGCCCCAGCATTTT. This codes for CASSLGPIQGNQPQHF.